This T cell receptor beta chain originates from a study of monozygotic twins with inflammatory bowel disease. From germline, CDR1 is SGHRS and CDR2 YFSETQ. The CDR3 is 15 residues long. The team made cDNA by running eight separate reactions for each sample. A 6-nucleotide sample barcode was carried by the UMIs, which template switching added. Two nested PCRs, roughly 16 and 10 cycles, amplified TCRalpha and TCRbeta cDNA. TCRdb reprocessed the 5' RACE reads, with one entry per CDR3 protein and no DNA. This table lists 350,000 to 500,000 distinct CDR3 sequences. The clonotype originates from a human donor with ulcerative colitis or Crohn's disease, or a healthy co-twin of an affected twin (not recorded which). The sample was blood. The rearrangement uses TRBV5-1 and TRBJ2-3; TCRdb returns TRBD2, unconfirmable since there is no DNA. This CDR3 reads CASSLSQGSVDTQYF.